The entry below gives a single T cell receptor (beta chain) sequence along with its context. The antigen remains undetermined. In TCRdb, the reads were re-called with MiXCR into one record per CDR3 protein. The data hold about 770,000 distinct CDR3 sequences, with roughly 29% observed a single time. This record comes from a study of T cell repertoires in cytomegalovirus infection. Whole-study context: Public TCR beta signature analysis indicated the presence of both CMV infection and matching HLA type. Study outcomes and limitations: Clonotype analysis showed dominance of the ex vivo response by HLA-C-restricted CMV-specific TCR beta clonotypes.

The CDR3 has 15 amino acids. V was cut by 2 bases and J by 4 bases, with 14 bases left in between. Germline V gives CDR1 MNHNY, CDR2 SVGAGI (reference sequence). The TCR sequence derives from a human donor in good health (CMV status not recorded). Some clones in this sample may be carry-over from other donors' samples. The chain links TRBV6-6 to TRBJ1-1; no definite D call. Source: cultured CD8+ T cells from PBMCs, taken from culture after CMV antigen stimulation. The CDR3 protein is CASSYVRVGVTEAFF. CDR3 nucleotide sequence: TGTGCCAGCAGTTACGTTCGGGTTGGGGTCACTGAAGCTTTCTTT.